These 30 T cell receptor beta chains originate from one sample sequenced in a study of blood T cell repertoires in COVID-19. Measured with immunoSEQ multiplex PCR; TCRdb has only the in-frame clones, and not every one. The data hold a few hundred thousand clones, with 86% observed a single time. The sequencing sample was made of peripheral blood. These receptors originate from a young man with active or convalescent COVID-19.

The chain has TRBV2 and TRBJ1-6; D possibly corresponds to TRBD1 (5 bases). The V end was cut by 2 bases, the J end by 8 bases, with 19 bases between. The CDR3 loop spans 17 amino acids. Germline V gene sequence: CDR1 SNHLY, CDR2 FYNNEI. DNA for the CDR3: TGTGCCAGCAGTGAAAATCGTTGGGGGACGGGAGATTCACCCCTCCACTTT. Encoded protein: CASSENRWGTGDSPLHF. Using reference TRBV2 and TRBJ1-6 for the parts outside the CDR3, the full variable domain is EPEVTQTPSHQVTQMGQEVILRCVPISNHLYFYWYRQILGQKVEFLVSFYNNEISEKSEIFDDQFSVERPDGSNFTLKIRSTKLEDSAMYFCASSENRWGTGDSPLHFGNGTRLTVT.

V usage is TRBV9 and J usage is TRBJ1-2; weak D call: TRBD1 (6 bases). This CDR3 contains 19 residues. V was clipped by 1 base and J by 0 bases, with 22 bases between them. The germline V gene has CDR1 SGDLS and CDR2 YYNGEE. DNA of the CDR3: TGTGCCAGCAGCGTAAATAGGGACGACCGAGGGGGGGCTAACTATGGCTACACCTTC. It translates to CASSVNRDDRGGANYGYTF. The complete variable domain, with remaining parts taken from reference TRBV9 and TRBJ1-2, reads DSGVTQTPKHLITATGQRVTLRCSPRSGDLSVYWYQQSLDQGLQFLIQYYNGEERAKGNILERFSAQQFPDLHSELNLSSLELGDSALYFCASSVNRDDRGGANYGYTFGSGTRLTVV.

In this sample, this clone turned up a few times. V is TRBV7-2 and J is TRBJ2-3; a possible D gene is TRBD1 (5 bases). V lost 1 base and J 7 bases, leaving 18 bases between the germline ends. Germline loops: CDR1 SGHTA, CDR2 FQGNSA. The CDR3 has 16 residues. Here the CDR3 DNA reads TGTGCCAGCAGCTTAGGAACTCAGGGTTCCAGGAATACGCAGTATTTT. It is translated as CASSLGTQGSRNTQYF.

A note on this clone: Other nucleotide sequences from this sample produce the same CDR3. This chain links TRBV7-2 with TRBJ2-5, with TRBD2 matching over 11 bases. This CDR3 contains 14 residues. CDR1 is SGHTA and CDR2 is FQGNSA in the germline V gene. V trimming: 4 bases; J trimming: 5 bases; junction bases outside the gene matches: 3. The CDR3 DNA reads TGTGCCAGCAGCTCGGGACTAGCGGTTGAGACCCAGTACTTC. It translates to CASSSGLAVETQYF.

This chain connects TRBV2 to TRBJ2-3; 9 bases line up with TRBD2. Germline CDR1 SNHLY, CDR2 FYNNEI. V lost 4 bases and J lost 3; bases outside the gene matches: 5. The CDR3 is made up of 15 amino acids. CDR3 protein: CASSGRRGGTDTQYF. The CDR3 bases are TGTGCCAGCAGTGGTCGGCGGGGGGGAACAGATACGCAGTATTTT.

This rearrangement joins TRBV4-2 to TRBJ1-2, with TRBD1 as a possible D gene (5 bases). This CDR3 spans 16 amino acids. Germline CDR1 LGHNA, CDR2 YNFKEQ. Trimming removed 1 base at V and 2 bases at J, with 14 bases between. The CDR3 protein is CASSQGGSRVNYGYTF. Written as DNA, the CDR3 is TGTGCCAGCAGCCAAGGGGGAAGCAGGGTGAACTATGGCTACACCTTC.

The chain combines TRBV29-1 with TRBJ2-7; D call uncertain. V lost 4 bases to trimming and J lost 4 bases, with 14 bases between them. Germline assignment: CDR1 SQVTM and CDR2 ANQGSEA. The CDR3 spans 13 residues. The CDR3 protein is CSVGRSELYEQYF. CDR3 sequence (DNA): TGCAGCGTTGGACGGAGTGAACTTTACGAGCAGTACTTC.

The chain employs TRBV7-9 and TRBJ2-7, with D perhaps matching TRBD1 (5 bases). The CDR3 sequence is 12 residues long. Trimming took 6 bases from V and 6 from J, leaving 12 bases between them. The germline gives CDR1 SEHNR, CDR2 FQNEAQ (reference sequence). The CDR3 protein is CASRGQGGEQYF. The CDR3, as DNA: TGTGCCAGCAGGGGGCAGGGCGGCGAGCAGTACTTC.

On this clone itself: Other nucleotide sequences in the sample specify the same CDR3. This rearrangement joins TRBV3-1 (or the pseudogene TRBV3-2) to TRBJ2-7, with 7 bases identical to TRBD2. The CDR3 is 14 amino acids. CDR1 and CDR2 (germline): LGHDT, YNNKEL (reference sequence). V shed 4 bases and J 0 bases; nucleotides not matched to a gene: 3. CDR3 loop: CASSPGGSSYEQYF. CDR3 in DNA: TGTGCCAGCAGCCCCGGGGGGTCCTCCTACGAGCAGTACTTC.

The chain couples TRBV7-2 to TRBJ2-5; 12 nucleotides match TRBD2. The CDR3 spans 16 residues. The germline V gene has CDR1 SGHTA and CDR2 FQGNSA. V lost 4 bases and J lost 6; bases outside the gene matches: 9. The CDR3 here is CASSSSGLAGSKTQYF. The CDR3 DNA reads as TGTGCCAGCAGCTCCTCCGGACTAGCGGGGAGTAAGACCCAGTACTTC.

The CDR3 DNA reads TGTGCCAGCAGTCATCAGGGGGTCCAAATGGATACGCAGTATTTT. Translation: CASSHQGVQMDTQYF. The gene calls are TRBV27 and TRBJ2-3; 7 bases match TRBD1. The CDR3 is 15 residues long. Germline CDR1 MNHEY, CDR2 SMNVEV (reference sequence). V was clipped by 5 bases and J by 6 bases; unmatched bases: 11.

The gene calls are TRBV5-5 and TRBJ2-7; D uncertain. Germline V lookup: CDR1 SGHKS, CDR2 YYEKEE (reference sequence). The CDR3 length is 12 residues. Trimming stripped 4 bases from V and 4 bases from J, with 9 bases between. The DNA of the CDR3 is TGTGCCAGCAGCCCAACGGTGTACGAGCAGTACTTC. It is translated as CASSPTVYEQYF. Using reference TRBV5-5 and TRBJ2-7 for the parts outside the CDR3, the full variable domain is DAGVTQSPTHLIKTRGQQVTLRCSPISGHKSVSWYQQVLGQGPQFIFQYYEKEERGRGNFPDRFSARQFPNYSSELNVNALLLGDSALYLCASSPTVYEQYFGPGTRLTVT.

This clone has only a few counts. The chain carries TRBV4-1 and TRBJ2-3; 10 bases line up with TRBD2. V shed 7 bases, J shed 4 bases, and the junction held 11 bases outside the gene matches. Germline CDR1 is MGHRA and CDR2 is YSYEKL. This CDR3 comprises 16 residues. The CDR3 protein is CASTSGGAPSPDTQYF. DNA for the CDR3: TGCGCCAGCACAAGCGGGGGGGCCCCTTCGCCAGATACGCAGTATTTT.

The J gene is TRBJ2-5, the V gene TRBV11-2; TRBD2 agrees at 10 bases. J lost 5 bases, V lost 0 bases, and 6 bases had no gene match. CDR3 size: 16 residues. Germline lookup yields CDR1 SGHAT and CDR2 FQNNGV. The DNA for the CDR3 is TGTGCCAGCAGCTTAGATGTTAGCGGGGGGAGGGAGACCCAGTACTTC. Translation: CASSLDVSGGRETQYF.

The chain recombines TRBV4-1 with TRBJ1-2, with a possible D match to TRBD1 (5 bases). CDR3 length: 16 residues. The germline V gene has CDR1 MGHRA and CDR2 YSYEKL. Trimming removed 0 bases from V and 3 bases from J, with 14 bases in between. In DNA form, the CDR3 reads TGCGCCAGCAGCCAAGATCGACAGCTAAATGACTATGGCTACACCTTC. Translated: CASSQDRQLNDYGYTF.

The chain couples TRBV3-1 (or the pseudogene TRBV3-2) to TRBJ2-7; TRBD1 agrees at 10 bases. Germline CDR1 and CDR2: LGHDT and YNNKEL (reference sequence). The CDR3 runs to 14 residues. The V gene end was trimmed by 3 bases and the J gene end by 4 bases; junction bases not matched to a gene: 3. This CDR3 is CASSQGGQGYEQYF. The CDR3 DNA reads as TGTGCCAGCAGCCAGGGGGGACAGGGGTACGAGCAGTACTTC.

This clone was observed once. This chain joins TRBV9 and TRBJ2-7; D is perhaps TRBD1 (5 bases). V lost 0 bases and J lost 6, with 13 bases in between. This CDR3 contains 14 residues. Germline V gene lookup returns CDR1 SGDLS and CDR2 YYNGEE. The CDR3 DNA sequence: TGTGCCAGCAGCGTAGGAAGACAGAAGGGCGAGCAGTACTTC. The encoded protein is CASSVGRQKGEQYF.

In regard to this clone: This sample also contains other DNA sequences that code for the same CDR3. This rearrangement joins TRBV9 to TRBJ2-5, with a weak D call TRBD2 (6 bases). This CDR3 contains 15 residues. In germline, CDR1 is SGDLS, CDR2 YYNGEE. Trimming stripped 0 bases from V and 3 bases from J, with 12 bases between. CDR3 loop: CASSVGGGVEETQYF. CDR3 nucleotide sequence: TGTGCCAGCAGCGTAGGAGGCGGGGTGGAAGAGACCCAGTACTTC.

With regard to this clone: Other DNA sequences in this sample translate to the same CDR3. This chain links TRBV9 with TRBJ2-2; 7 bases agree with TRBD2. This CDR3 is built from 16 residues. In germline, CDR1 is SGDLS, CDR2 YYNGEE. V lost 2 bases to trimming and J lost 0 bases; unmatched junction nucleotides: 4. This CDR3 is CASSVGGGPNTGELFF. CDR3 nucleotides: TGTGCCAGCAGCGTTGGCGGGGGTCCGAACACCGGGGAGCTGTTTTTT. Looking up the rest from reference TRBV9 and TRBJ2-2 gives the full variable domain: DSGVTQTPKHLITATGQRVTLRCSPRSGDLSVYWYQQSLDQGLQFLIQYYNGEERAKGNILERFSAQQFPDLHSELNLSSLELGDSALYFCASSVGGGPNTGELFFGEGSRLTVL.

CDR3: CASSFVGSDEQYF. In DNA form, the CDR3 reads TGTGCCAGCAGCTTTGTCGGTTCGGACGAGCAGTACTTC. The chain employs TRBV5-6 and TRBJ2-7; D remains unclear. The germline V gene encodes CDR1 SGHDT and CDR2 YYEEEE. The CDR3 is made up of 13 amino acids. V lost 2 bases, J lost 5 bases, and 11 bases lay in between.

CDR3 sequence (DNA): TGTGCCAGCCTGGGGAGTAATTCACCCCTCCACTTT. Its protein is CASLGSNSPLHF. This chain links TRBV28 with TRBJ1-6, with no clear D. Trimming took off 8 bases at V and 6 bases at J, with 8 bases between the two ends. Germline-derived CDR1 and CDR2 are MDHEN and SYDVKM. The CDR3 runs 12 residues.

This rearrangement joins TRBV6-5 to TRBJ2-1, with D possibly TRBD1 on 5 matching bases. V was pared by 7 bases and J by 5 bases, with 18 bases between. CDR1 is MNHEY and CDR2 is SVGAGI in the germline V gene. The CDR3 contains 15 residues. The CDR3 protein is CASKGGHAAHNEQFF. As DNA, the CDR3 is TGTGCCAGCAAGGGCGGACACGCCGCCCACAATGAGCAGTTCTTC.

This clone appeared a few times. CDR3 in amino acids: CASRGQANSNQPQHF. CDR3 in DNA: TGTGCCAGCAGAGGACAGGCCAATAGCAATCAGCCCCAGCATTTT. J is TRBJ1-5 and V is TRBV2; 7 positions agree with TRBD1. The CDR3 spans 15 residues. The V gene's germline CDR1 is SNHLY and CDR2 FYNNEI. V lost 6 bases, J lost 0 bases, and 5 bases stayed unmatched.

This chain uses TRBV7-6 with TRBJ2-7, with TRBD1 matching 8 bases. This CDR3 is built from 15 residues. The V segment lost 3 bases and the J segment 5 bases; nucleotides outside the gene matches: 9. The germline V gene has CDR1 SGHVS and CDR2 FNYEAQ. The CDR3 DNA reads TGTGCCAGCAGCTTGATTTCAGGGGGCCCCCACGAGCAGTACTTC. As protein: CASSLISGGPHEQYF.

The genes are TRBV27 and TRBJ1-2; D gene unclear. Trimming removed 5 bases at V and 4 bases at J, with 20 bases between. CDR1 MNHEY and CDR2 SMNVEV come from the germline V gene (reference sequence). This CDR3 is built from 16 residues. The DNA of the CDR3 is TGTGCCAGCAGTCCCCTTGTCGCTCTGGCAGTCTATGGCTACACCTTC. This gives the protein CASSPLVALAVYGYTF.

CDR3 nucleotide sequence: TGTGCCAGCAGCCAACTTGGCGGGGGGCCCTACGAGCAGTACTTC. This translates into CASSQLGGGPYEQYF. This chain uses TRBV14 with TRBJ2-7; 8 nucleotides line up with TRBD2. The CDR3 is 15 residues long. Germline lookup yields CDR1 SGHDN and CDR2 FVKESK. With V trimmed by 2 bases and J by 2 bases, 5 bases remained unmatched.

V gene TRBV11-2 combines with J gene TRBJ1-3; no firm D call. This CDR3 has 16 amino acids. The V end was cut by 3 bases, the J end by 3 bases, with 15 bases between. Germline CDR1 is SGHAT and CDR2 is FQNNGV. CDR3 coding DNA: TGTGCCAGCAGCTTCAAGTTCTGGGGAGGTGGAAACACCATATATTTT. Amino acid sequence: CASSFKFWGGGNTIYF.

The chain carries TRBV9 and TRBJ2-7, with 11 bases aligning to TRBD1. The germline gives CDR1 SGDLS, CDR2 YYNGEE. The V gene end was trimmed by 3 bases and the J gene end by 3 bases; junction bases not matched to a gene: 5. The CDR3 totals 15 residues. The CDR3 protein is CASSARTGGSYEQYF. The CDR3 region has the DNA TGTGCCAGCAGCGCAAGGACAGGGGGCAGCTACGAGCAGTACTTC.

The V and J genes are TRBV9 and TRBJ2-1; 11 bases match TRBD2. Germline trimming cut 0 bases from V and 9 bases from J; bases unmatched to any gene: 5. CDR3 length equals 15 residues. CDR1 and CDR2 from the germline V gene are SGDLS and YYNGEE. This CDR3 is CASSVVSGGVGEQFF. For the CDR3, the DNA is TGTGCCAGCAGCGTAGTTAGCGGGGGGGTCGGTGAGCAGTTCTTC.

The rearrangement uses TRBV12-2 and TRBJ1-6; the table names TRBD1, a call not compared with the DNA. TRBV12-2 is a pseudogene segment. This CDR3 comprises 16 residues. This CDR3 is CASRSGGYLYNSPLHF. The CDR3 DNA sequence: TGTGCAAGTCGCTCAGGGGGCTACCTATATAATTCACCCCTCCACTTT.